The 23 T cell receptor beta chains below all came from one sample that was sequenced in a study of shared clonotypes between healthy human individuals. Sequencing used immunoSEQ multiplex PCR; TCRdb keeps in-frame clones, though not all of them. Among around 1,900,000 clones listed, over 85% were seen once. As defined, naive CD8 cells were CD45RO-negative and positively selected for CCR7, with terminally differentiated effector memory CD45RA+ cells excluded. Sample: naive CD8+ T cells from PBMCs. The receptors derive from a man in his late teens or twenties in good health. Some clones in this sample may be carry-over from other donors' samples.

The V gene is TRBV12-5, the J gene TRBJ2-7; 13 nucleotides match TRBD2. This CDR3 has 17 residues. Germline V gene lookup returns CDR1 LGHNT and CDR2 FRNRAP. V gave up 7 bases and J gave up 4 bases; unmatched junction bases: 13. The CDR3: CASDLLTSGRAEYEQYF. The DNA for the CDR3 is TGTGCTAGTGACCTACTCACTAGCGGGAGGGCCGAATACGAGCAGTACTTC. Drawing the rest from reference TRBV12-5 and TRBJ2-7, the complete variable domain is DARVTQTPRHKVTEMGQEVTMRCQPILGHNTVFWYRQTMMQGLELLAYFRNRAPLDDSGMPKDRFSAEMPDATLATLKIQPSEPRDSAVYFCASDLLTSGRAEYEQYFGPGTRLTVT.

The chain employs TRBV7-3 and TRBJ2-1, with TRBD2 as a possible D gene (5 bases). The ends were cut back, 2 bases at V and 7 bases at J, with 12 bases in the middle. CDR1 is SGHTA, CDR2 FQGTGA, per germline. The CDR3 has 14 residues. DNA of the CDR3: TGTGCCAGCAGCTTATGGGGAGACGGAAATGAGCAGTTCTTC. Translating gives CASSLWGDGNEQFF.

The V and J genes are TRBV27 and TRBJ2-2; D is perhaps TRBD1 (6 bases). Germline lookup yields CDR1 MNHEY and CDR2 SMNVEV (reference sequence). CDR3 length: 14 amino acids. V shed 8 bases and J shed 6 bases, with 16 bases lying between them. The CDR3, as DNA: TGTGCCAGCCGAACATTCAGGGGTGCCGGGGAGCTGTTTTTT. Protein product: CASRTFRGAGELFF.

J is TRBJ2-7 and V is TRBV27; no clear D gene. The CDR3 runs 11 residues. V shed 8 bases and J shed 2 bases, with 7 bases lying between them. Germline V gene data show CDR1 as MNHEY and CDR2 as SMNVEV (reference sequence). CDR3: CASGWPYEQYF. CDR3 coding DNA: TGTGCCAGCGGTTGGCCCTACGAGCAGTACTTC.

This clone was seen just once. In nucleotides, the CDR3 is TGTGCCAGTGGGACCCGGCAAGAGGAGACCCAGTACTTC. This gives the protein CASGTRQEETQYF. The chain employs TRBV9 and TRBJ2-5; D might be TRBD1 or TRBD2, each matching 5 bases. This CDR3 has 13 amino acids. Looked up from germline, CDR1 is SGDLS and CDR2 is YYNGEE. V was shortened by 8 bases and J by 5 bases, with 16 bases between the two germline ends.

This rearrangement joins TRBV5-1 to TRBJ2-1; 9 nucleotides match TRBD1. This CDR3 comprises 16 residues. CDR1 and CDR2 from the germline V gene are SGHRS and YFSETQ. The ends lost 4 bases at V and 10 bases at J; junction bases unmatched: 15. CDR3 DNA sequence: TGCGCCAGCAGCCCCATGGCCGGGACAGGGCTTGACGAGCAGTTCTTC. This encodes CASSPMAGTGLDEQFF.

The CDR3: CASSGLLAGGPNTGELFF. CDR3 DNA sequence: TGCGCCAGCAGCGGTTTACTAGCGGGAGGGCCGAACACCGGGGAGCTGTTTTTT. The chain is built from TRBV5-1 and TRBJ2-2, with 13 nucleotides matching TRBD2. CDR3 length: 18 amino acids. J was trimmed by 0 bases and V by 4 bases; bases with no gene match: 6. The germline V gene has CDR1 SGHRS and CDR2 YFSETQ.

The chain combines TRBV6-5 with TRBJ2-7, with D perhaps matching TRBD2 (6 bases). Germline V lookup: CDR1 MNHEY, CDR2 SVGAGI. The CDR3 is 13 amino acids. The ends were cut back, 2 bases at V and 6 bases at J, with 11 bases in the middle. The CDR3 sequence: CASSYRGTGEQYF. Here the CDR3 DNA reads TGTGCCAGCAGTTACAGAGGGACTGGCGAGCAGTACTTC.

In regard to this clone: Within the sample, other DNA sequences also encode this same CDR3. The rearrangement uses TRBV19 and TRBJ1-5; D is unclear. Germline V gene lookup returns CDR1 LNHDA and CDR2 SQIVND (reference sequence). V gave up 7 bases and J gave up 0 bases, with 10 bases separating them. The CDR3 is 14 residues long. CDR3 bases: TGTGCCAGTATGGTAAGAGATAGCAATCAGCCCCAGCATTTT. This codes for CASMVRDSNQPQHF.

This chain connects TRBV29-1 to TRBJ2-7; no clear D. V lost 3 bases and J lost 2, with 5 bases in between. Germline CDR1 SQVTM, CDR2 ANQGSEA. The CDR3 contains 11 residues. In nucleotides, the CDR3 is TGCAGCGTTGACAACACCTACGAGCAGTACTTC. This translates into CSVDNTYEQYF.

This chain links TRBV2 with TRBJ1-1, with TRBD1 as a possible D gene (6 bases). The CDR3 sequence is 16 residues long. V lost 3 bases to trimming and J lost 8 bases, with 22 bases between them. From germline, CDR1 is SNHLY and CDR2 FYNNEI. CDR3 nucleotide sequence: TGTGCCAGCAGTGAGTCCAACCTGGACAGACCCAACGAAGCTTTCTTT. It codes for CASSESNLDRPNEAFF.

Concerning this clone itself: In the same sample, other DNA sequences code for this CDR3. The CDR3 loop reads CASSWVGTDTQYF. The CDR3 nucleotides read TGTGCCAGCAGCTGGGTGGGCACAGATACGCAGTATTTT. This sequence joins TRBV7-9 and TRBJ2-3; no reliable D call. Germline CDR1 is SEHNR and CDR2 is FQNEAQ (reference sequence). Trimming removed 4 bases at V and 1 base at J, with 6 bases between. The CDR3 extends over 13 amino acids.

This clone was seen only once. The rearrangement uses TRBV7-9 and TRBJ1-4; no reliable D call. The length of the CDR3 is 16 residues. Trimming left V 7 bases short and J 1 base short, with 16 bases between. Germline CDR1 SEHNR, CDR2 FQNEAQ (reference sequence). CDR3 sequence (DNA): TGTGCCAGCAACACCCTCCCCGGAGAAACTAATGAAAAACTGTTTTTT. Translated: CASNTLPGETNEKLFF.

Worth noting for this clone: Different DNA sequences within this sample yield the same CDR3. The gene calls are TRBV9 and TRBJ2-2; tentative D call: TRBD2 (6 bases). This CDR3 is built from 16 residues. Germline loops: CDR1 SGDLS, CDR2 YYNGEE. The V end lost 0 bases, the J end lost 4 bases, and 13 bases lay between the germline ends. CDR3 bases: TGTGCCAGCAGCGTAGCGGGCGGGGTCGGCACCGGGGAGCTGTTTTTT. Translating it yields CASSVAGGVGTGELFF.

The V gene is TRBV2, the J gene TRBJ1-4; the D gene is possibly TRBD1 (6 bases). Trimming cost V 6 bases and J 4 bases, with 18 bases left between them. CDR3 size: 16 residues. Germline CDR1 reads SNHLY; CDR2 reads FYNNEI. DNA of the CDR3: TGTGCCAGCAGACCGTTAGGGGGTAGTGATAATGAAAAACTGTTTTTT. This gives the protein CASRPLGGSDNEKLFF.

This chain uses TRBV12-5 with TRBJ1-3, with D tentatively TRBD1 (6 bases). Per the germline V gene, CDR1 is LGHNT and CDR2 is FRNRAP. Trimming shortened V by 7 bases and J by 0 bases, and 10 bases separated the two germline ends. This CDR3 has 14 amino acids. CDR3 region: CASAGDNSGNTIYF. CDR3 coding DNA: TGTGCTAGTGCAGGGGACAACTCTGGAAACACCATATATTTT.

CDR3 loop: CASSVGHDTQYF. CDR3 bases: TGTGCCAGCAGCGTAGGGCATGATACGCAGTATTTT. The rearrangement links TRBV9 to TRBJ2-3; D is unresolved. CDR3 size: 12 residues. The V end was cut by 0 bases, the J end by 6 bases, with 5 bases between. The germline V gene has CDR1 SGDLS and CDR2 YYNGEE.

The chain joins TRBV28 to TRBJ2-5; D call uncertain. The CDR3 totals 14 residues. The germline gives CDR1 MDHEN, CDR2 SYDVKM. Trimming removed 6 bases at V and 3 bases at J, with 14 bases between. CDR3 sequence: CASSPAAEEETQYF. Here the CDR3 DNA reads TGTGCCAGCAGCCCGGCGGCCGAAGAAGAGACCCAGTACTTC.

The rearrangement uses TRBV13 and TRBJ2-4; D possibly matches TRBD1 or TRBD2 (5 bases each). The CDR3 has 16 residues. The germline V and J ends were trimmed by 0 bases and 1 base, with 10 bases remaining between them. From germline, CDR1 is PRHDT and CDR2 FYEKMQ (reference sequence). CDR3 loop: CASSLGAGTAKNIQYF. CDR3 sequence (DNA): TGTGCCAGCAGCTTAGGGGCAGGGACGGCCAAAAACATTCAGTACTTC.

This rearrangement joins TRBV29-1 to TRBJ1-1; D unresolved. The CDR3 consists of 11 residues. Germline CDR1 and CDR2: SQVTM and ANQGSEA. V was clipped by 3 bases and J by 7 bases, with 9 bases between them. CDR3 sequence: CSVDRGDEAFF. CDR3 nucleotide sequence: TGCAGCGTTGATCGGGGAGATGAAGCTTTCTTT.

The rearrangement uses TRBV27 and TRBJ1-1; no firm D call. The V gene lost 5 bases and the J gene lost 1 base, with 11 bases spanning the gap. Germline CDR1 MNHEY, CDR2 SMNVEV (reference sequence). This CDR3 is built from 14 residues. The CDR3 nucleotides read TGTGCCAGCAGTCTCACTCCACGGAACACTGAAGCTTTCTTT. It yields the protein CASSLTPRNTEAFF.

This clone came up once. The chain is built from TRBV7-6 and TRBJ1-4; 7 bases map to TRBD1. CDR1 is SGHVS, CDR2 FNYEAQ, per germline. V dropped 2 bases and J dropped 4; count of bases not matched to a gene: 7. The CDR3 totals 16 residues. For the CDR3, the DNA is TGTGCCAGCAGCTTAATAGGGGGCGCCGGTAATGAAAAACTGTTTTTT. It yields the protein CASSLIGGAGNEKLFF.

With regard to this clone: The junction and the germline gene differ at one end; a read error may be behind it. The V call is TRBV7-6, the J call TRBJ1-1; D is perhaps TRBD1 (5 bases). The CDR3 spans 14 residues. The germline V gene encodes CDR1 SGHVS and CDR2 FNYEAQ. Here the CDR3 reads CASSLLDDSPRVVF. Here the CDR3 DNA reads TGTGCCAGCAGCTTACTCGACGACAGTCCGAGGGTTGTCTTT.